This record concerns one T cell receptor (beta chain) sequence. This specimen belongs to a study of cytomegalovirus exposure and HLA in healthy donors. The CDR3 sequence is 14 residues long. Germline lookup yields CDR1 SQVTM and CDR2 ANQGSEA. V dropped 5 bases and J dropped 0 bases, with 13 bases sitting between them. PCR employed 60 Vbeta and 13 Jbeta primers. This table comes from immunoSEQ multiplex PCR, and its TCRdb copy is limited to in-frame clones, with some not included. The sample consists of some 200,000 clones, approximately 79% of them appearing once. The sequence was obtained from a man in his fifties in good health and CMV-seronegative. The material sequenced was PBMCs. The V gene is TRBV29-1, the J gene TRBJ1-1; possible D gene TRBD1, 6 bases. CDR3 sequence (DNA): TGCAGCGTTCTCAGGGGATTCATGAACACTGAAGCTTTCTTT. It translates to CSVLRGFMNTEAFF.